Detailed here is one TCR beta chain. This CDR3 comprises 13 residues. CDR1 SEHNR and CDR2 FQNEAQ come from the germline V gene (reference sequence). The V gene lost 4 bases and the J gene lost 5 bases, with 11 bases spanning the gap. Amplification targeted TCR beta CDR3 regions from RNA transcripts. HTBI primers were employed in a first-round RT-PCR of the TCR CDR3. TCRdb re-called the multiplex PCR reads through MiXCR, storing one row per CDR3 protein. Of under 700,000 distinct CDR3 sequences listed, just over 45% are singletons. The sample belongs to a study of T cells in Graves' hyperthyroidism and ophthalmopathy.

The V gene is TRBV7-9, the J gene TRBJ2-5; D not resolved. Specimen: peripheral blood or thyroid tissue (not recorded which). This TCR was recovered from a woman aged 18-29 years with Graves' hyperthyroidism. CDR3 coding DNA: TGTGCCAGCAGCTATGCAAGGCGGGAGACCCAGTACTTC. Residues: CASSYARRETQYF.